This T cell receptor beta chain was documented in a study of CD4 T cells in relation to SARS-CoV-2 and coronaviruses. Study-wide context: Patient ages ranged from roughly 21 to 80, median 38. Study-wide findings and caveats: Pre-pandemic and post-infection samples never came from the same donor.

Method: immunoSEQ multiplex PCR; TCRdb's copy keeps in-frame clones and lacks some. The sample has about 40,000 clones, 77% seen once. The V gene's germline CDR1 is DFQATT and CDR2 SNEGSKA (reference sequence). V lost 3 bases to trimming and J lost 7 bases, with 10 bases between them. The CDR3 contains 12 residues. On this clone: Its cognate antigen is unknown.

The receptor was derived from an adult with COVID-19. Sequenced input: memory CD4+ T cells from PBMCs, cultured in vitro. The V and J genes are TRBV20-1 and TRBJ2-4; possible D gene TRBD1, 6 bases. The CDR3 coding sequence is TGCAGTGCTAGTTTAACAGGGAACATTCAGTACTTC. This translates into CSASLTGNIQYF.